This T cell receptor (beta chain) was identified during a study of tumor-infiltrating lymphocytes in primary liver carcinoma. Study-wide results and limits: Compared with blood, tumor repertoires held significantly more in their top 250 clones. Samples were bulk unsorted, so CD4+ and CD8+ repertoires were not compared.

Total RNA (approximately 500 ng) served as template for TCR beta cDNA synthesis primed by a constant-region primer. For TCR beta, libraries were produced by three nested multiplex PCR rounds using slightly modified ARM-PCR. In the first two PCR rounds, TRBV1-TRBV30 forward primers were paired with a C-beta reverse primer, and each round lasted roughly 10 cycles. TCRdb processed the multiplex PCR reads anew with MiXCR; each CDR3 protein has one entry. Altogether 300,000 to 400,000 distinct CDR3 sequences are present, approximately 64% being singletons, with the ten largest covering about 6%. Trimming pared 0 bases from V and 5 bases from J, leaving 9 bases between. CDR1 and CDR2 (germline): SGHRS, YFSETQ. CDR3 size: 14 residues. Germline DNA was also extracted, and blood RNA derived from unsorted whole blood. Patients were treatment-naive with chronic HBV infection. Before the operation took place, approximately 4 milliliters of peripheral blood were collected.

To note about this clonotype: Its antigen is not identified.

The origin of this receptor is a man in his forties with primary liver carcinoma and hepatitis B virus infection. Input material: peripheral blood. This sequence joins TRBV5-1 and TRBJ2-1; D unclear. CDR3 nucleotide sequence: TGCGCCAGCAGCTTGGGACGAAGAAACAATGAGCAGTTCTTC. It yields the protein CASSLGRRNNEQFF. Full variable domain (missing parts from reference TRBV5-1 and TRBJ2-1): KAGVTQTPRYLIKTRGQQVTLSCSPISGHRSVSWYQQTPGQGLQFLFEYFSETQRNKGNFPGRFSGRQFSNSRSEMNVSTLELGDSALYLCASSLGRRNNEQFFGPGTRLTVL.